These T cell receptor beta chains were read from a single sample in a study of identical twins. TCRdb re-analysed the 5' RACE reads in MiXCR, keeping a single row per CDR3 protein. This repertoire shows 410,000 or so distinct CDR3 sequences, 18% found once; its top ten account for more than 10%. Sequencing was carried out using naive T cells sorted from blood. The source is a man aged 50-59 years in good health. Each CDR3 is given with its conserved first and last residue. Expanded clones are given a class, and other clones once, few, many or no size at all.

>TRBV11-1|few|15|TRBJ1-6
CASSLEDSLNSPLHF
>TRBV15|.|12|TRBJ2-7
CATSAHRGEQYF
>TRBV15|.|14|TRBJ1-2
CATSRVAGTEGYTF
>TRBV20-1|.|15|TRBJ2-3
CSATKAGASTDTQYF
>TRBV5-3|.|18|TRBJ2-5
CASSHPGQGLAFQETQYF
>TRBV2|.|14|TRBJ2-7
CASRGRGHSYEQYF
>TRBV4-1|many|15|TRBJ1-5
CASSQVGDSNQPQHF
>TRBV2|many|15|TRBJ2-3
CASIVSRTHTDTQYF
>TRBV24-1|few|17|TRBJ2-1
CATSDPSTSGMYNEQFF
>TRBV5-1|.|16|TRBJ2-3
CASSSGASPFTDTQYF
>TRBV12-3/TRBV12-4|many|15|TRBJ1-4
CASSPTGDANEKLFF
>TRBV6-1|many|14|TRBJ2-2
CASSHPRTTGELFF
>TRBV11-3|.|15|TRBJ2-1
CASSLGTGLSNEQFF